Listed here are 2 T cell receptor beta chains from one sample, sequenced in a study of blood T cell repertoires in COVID-19. The data were produced by immunoSEQ multiplex PCR, yet TCRdb's version contains in-frame clones alone and is incomplete. This sample has more than 200,000 clones; around nine tenths occur once, and the top ten carry approximately 2%. Sequencing was carried out using PBMCs or T cells enriched from blood (not recorded which). These receptor sequences come from a woman in her late teens or twenties who had recovered from COVID-19.

The chain joins TRBV14 to TRBJ1-3; no clear D. Germline-derived CDR1 and CDR2 are SGHDN and FVKESK. Trimming pared 2 bases from V and 0 bases from J, leaving 11 bases between. The CDR3 sequence is 16 residues long. The CDR3 region is CASSQIEKYSGNTIYF. Here the CDR3 DNA reads TGTGCCAGCAGCCAAATCGAGAAATACTCTGGAAACACCATATATTTT. Full variable domain (rest looked up from reference TRBV14 and TRBJ1-3): EAGVTQFPSHSVIEKGQTVTLRCDPISGHDNLYWYRRVMGKEIKFLLHFVKESKQDESGMPNNRFLAERTGGTYSTLKVQPAELEDSGVYFCASSQIEKYSGNTIYFGEGSWLTVV.

V is TRBV9 and J is TRBJ1-6; weak D call: TRBD1 (5 bases). This CDR3 is 14 amino acids long. The V and J ends lost 3 bases and 9 bases respectively, with 13 bases between them. CDR1 is SGDLS and CDR2 is YYNGEE in the germline V gene. CDR3 amino acids: CASSANVGGSPLHF. CDR3 nucleotides: TGTGCCAGCAGCGCCAACGTGGGGGGTTCACCCCTCCACTTT.